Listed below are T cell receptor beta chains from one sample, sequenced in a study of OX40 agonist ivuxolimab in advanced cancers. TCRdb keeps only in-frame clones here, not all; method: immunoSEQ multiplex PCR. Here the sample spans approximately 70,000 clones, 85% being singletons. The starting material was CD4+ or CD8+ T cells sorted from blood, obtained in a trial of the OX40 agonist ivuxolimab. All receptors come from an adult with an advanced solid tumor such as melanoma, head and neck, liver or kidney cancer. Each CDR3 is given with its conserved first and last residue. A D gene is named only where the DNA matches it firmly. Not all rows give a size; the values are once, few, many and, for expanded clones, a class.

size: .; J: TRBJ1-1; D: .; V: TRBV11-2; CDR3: CASSLIRIGGTEAFF; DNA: TGTGCCAGCAGCTTAATTCGGATCGGGGGGACTGAAGCTTTCTTT
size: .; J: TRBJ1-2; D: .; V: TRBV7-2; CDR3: CASSPPALTYGYTF; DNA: TGTGCCAGCAGCCCCCCAGCCCTGACCTATGGCTACACCTTC
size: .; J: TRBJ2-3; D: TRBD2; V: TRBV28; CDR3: CASRGLAGGTDTQYF; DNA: TGTGCCAGCAGGGGACTAGCGGGAGGGACAGATACGCAGTATTTT
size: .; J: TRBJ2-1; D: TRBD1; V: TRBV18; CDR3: CASSPSPDRTSSSYNEQFF; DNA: TGTGCCAGCTCACCCTCCCCGGACAGGACATCGAGTTCCTACAATGAGCAGTTCTTC
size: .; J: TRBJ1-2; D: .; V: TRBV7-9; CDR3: CASSQNGNYGYTF; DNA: TGTGCCAGCAGCCAGAACGGGAACTATGGCTACACCTTC
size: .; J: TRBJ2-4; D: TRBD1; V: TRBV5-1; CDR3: CASSFGTGGNIQYF; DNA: TGCGCCAGCAGCTTCGGCACAGGGGGCAACATTCAGTACTTC
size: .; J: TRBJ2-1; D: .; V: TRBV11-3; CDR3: CASSLDVNEQFF; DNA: TGTGCCAGCAGCTTAGATGTGAATGAGCAGTTCTTC
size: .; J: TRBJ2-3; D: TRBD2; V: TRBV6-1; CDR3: CASRATSGSTDTQYF; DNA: TGTGCCAGCAGGGCAACTAGCGGCAGCACAGATACGCAGTATTTT
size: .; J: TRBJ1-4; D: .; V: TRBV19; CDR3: CATGGPGEKLFF; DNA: TGTGCCACCGGGGGCCCCGGCGAAAAACTGTTTTTT
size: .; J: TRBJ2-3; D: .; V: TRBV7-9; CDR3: CASGLNWGETDTQYF; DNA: TGTGCCAGCGGACTTAATTGGGGGGAGACAGATACGCAGTATTTT
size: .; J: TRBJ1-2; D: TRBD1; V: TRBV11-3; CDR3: CASSPTGTGVPYGYTF; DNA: TGTGCCAGCAGCCCGACGGGAACAGGGGTCCCTTATGGCTACACCTTC
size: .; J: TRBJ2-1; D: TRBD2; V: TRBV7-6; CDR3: CASSLRGRAEQFF; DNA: TGTGCCAGCAGCTTACGCGGGAGGGCTGAGCAGTTCTTC
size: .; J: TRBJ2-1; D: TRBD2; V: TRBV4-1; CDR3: CASSQDDRTSGRANEQFF; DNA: TGCGCCAGCAGCCAAGACGATCGGACTAGCGGGAGGGCCAATGAGCAGTTCTTC
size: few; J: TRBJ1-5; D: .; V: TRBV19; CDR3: CASKSRVDQPQHF; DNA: TGTGCCAGTAAATCCAGGGTAGATCAGCCCCAGCATTTT
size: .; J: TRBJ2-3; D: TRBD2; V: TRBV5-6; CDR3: CASSLVWSGGDTQYF; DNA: TGTGCCAGCAGCTTGGTTTGGTCGGGAGGGGATACGCAGTATTTT
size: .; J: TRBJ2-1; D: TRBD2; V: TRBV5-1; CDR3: CASSTSGTSGLNEQFF; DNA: TGCGCCAGCAGCACGTCCGGGACTAGCGGCCTCAATGAGCAGTTCTTC
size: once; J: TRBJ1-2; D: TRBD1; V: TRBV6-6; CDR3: CASSEVTGGYGYTF; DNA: TGTGCCAGCAGTGAGGTTACAGGGGGCTATGGCTACACCTTC
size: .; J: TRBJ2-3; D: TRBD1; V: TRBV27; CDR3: CASSLYRDRVGDTQYF; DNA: TGTGCCAGCAGTTTATACCGGGACAGGGTAGGAGATACGCAGTATTTT
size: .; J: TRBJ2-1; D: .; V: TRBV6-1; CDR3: CASSESIETEQFF; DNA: TGTGCCAGCAGTGAATCGATAGAAACCGAGCAGTTCTTC
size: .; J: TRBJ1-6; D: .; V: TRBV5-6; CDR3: CASSLVKPGNSPLHF; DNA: TGTGCCAGCAGCTTGGTGAAGCCGGGGAATTCACCCCTCCACTTT
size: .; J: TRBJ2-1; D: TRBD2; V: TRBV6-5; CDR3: CASSYAVGLANNEQFF; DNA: TGTGCCAGCAGTTACGCTGTCGGACTAGCCAACAATGAGCAGTTCTTC
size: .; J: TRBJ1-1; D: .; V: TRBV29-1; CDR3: CSVIGGSAFF; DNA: TGCAGCGTCATAGGGGGGAGTGCTTTCTTT
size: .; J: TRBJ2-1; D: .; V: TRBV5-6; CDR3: CASSSLGGTSYNEQFF; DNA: TGTGCCAGCAGCTCCCTTGGGGGGACCTCCTACAATGAGCAGTTCTTC
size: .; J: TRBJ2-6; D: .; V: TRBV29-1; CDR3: CSVGAGANVLTF; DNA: TGCAGCGTTGGAGCGGGGGCCAACGTCCTGACTTTC
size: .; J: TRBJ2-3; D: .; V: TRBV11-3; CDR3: CASSLASSTDTQYF; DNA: TGTGCCAGCAGCTTAGCTTCTAGCACAGATACGCAGTATTTT
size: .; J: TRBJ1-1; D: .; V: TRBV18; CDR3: CASSHPSVRGTFF; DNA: TGTGCCAGCTCACATCCTAGTGTCAGGGGTACTTTCTTT
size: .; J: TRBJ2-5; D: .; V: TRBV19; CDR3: CASRSGTETQYF; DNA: TGTGCCAGTAGAAGCGGTACGGAGACCCAGTACTTC
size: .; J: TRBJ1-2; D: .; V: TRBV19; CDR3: CASSMTVSGYTF; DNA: TGTGCCAGTAGTATGACCGTTTCGGGCTACACCTTC
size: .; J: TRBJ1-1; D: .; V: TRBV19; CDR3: CASSMQQNTEAFF; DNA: TGTGCCAGTAGTATGCAACAGAACACTGAAGCTTTCTTT
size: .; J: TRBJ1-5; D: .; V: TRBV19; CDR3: CASSILPYLTGINQPQHF; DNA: TGTGCCAGTAGTATCCTACCTTATTTGACAGGAATCAATCAGCCCCAGCATTTT
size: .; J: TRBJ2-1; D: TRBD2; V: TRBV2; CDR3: CASSPLAALHNEQFF; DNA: TGTGCCAGCAGTCCACTAGCGGCCCTACACAATGAGCAGTTCTTC
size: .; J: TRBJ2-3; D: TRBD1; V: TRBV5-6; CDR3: CASSGRQGAYADTQYF; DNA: TGTGCCAGCAGCGGACGACAGGGGGCGTACGCAGATACGCAGTATTTT
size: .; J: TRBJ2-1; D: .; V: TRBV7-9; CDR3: CASSYRRSNEQFF; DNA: TGTGCCAGCAGCTACCGAAGGTCCAATGAGCAGTTCTTC
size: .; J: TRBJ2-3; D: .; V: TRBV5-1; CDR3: CASTPGTTDTQYF; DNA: TGCGCCAGCACTCCCGGGACCACAGATACGCAGTATTTT
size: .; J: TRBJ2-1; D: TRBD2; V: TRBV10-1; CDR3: CASSESGRRNNEQFF; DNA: TGCGCCAGCAGTGAAAGCGGGAGAAGGAACAATGAGCAGTTCTTC
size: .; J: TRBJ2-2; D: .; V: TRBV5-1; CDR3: CASSFDQVGTGELFF; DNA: TGCGCCAGCAGTTTTGATCAGGTTGGCACCGGGGAGCTGTTTTTT
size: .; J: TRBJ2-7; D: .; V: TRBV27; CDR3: CASRAGGRGYEQYF; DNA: TGTGCCAGCAGGGCGGGGGGCAGGGGGTACGAGCAGTACTTC
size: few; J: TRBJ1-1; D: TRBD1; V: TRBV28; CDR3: CASSLQGVFSKGAFF; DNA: TGTGCCAGCAGTTTACAGGGGGTTTTTTCCAAAGGAGCTTTCTTT
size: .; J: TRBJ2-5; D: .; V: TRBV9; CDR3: CASSAAPDRSQETQYF; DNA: TGTGCCAGCAGCGCGGCCCCGGACCGATCGCAAGAGACCCAGTACTTC
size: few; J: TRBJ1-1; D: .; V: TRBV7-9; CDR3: CASNAANREAFF; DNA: TGTGCCAGCAACGCGGCGAATCGGGAAGCTTTCTTT
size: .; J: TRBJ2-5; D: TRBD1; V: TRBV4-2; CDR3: CASSLRGWETQYF; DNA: TGTGCCAGCAGCCTCAGGGGGTGGGAGACCCAGTACTTC
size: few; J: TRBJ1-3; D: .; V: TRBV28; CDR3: CASSSTGHGNTIYF; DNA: TGTGCCAGCAGTTCGACAGGCCATGGAAACACCATATATTTT
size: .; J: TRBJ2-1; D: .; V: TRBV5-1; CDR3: CASSLTPGDEQFF; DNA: TGCGCCAGCAGCTTGACCCCGGGGGATGAGCAGTTCTTC
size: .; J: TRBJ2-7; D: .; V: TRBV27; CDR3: CASSLSRDHHEQYF; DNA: TGTGCCAGCAGTTTGTCCCGGGATCACCACGAGCAGTACTTC
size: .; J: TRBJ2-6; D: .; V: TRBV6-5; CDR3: CASSRDGSGANVLTF; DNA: TGTGCCAGCAGTAGGGACGGTTCTGGGGCCAACGTCCTGACTTTC